This passage covers 5 T cell receptor beta chains from one sample sequenced in a study of cytomegalovirus exposure and HLA in healthy donors. Use of 60 Vbeta and 13 Jbeta primers characterized the PCR. Using immunoSEQ multiplex PCR, the repertoire was profiled, and TCRdb retains in-frame clones only, with some absent. Of about 180,000 clones in the sample, 60% to 85% were seen once. Sequencing was done on a sample of PBMCs. The receptors were sampled from a male donor in good health and CMV-seronegative.

This chain connects TRBV28 to TRBJ1-2; TRBD1 is a possible D gene (6 bases). Trimming pared 5 bases from V and 2 bases from J, leaving 12 bases between. This CDR3 spans 14 amino acids. Germline V CDR1 and CDR2: MDHEN, SYDVKM. CDR3 sequence (DNA): TGTGCCAGCAGTCCTAGGGGGGGCAACTATGGCTACACCTTC. This gives the protein CASSPRGGNYGYTF.

J is TRBJ2-7 and V is TRBV10-3; D remains unclear. The CDR3 is 12 residues long. V lost 2 bases to trimming and J lost 2 bases, with 4 bases between them. Per germline, CDR1 ENHRY and CDR2 SYGVKD. CDR3 protein: CAISEVAYEQYF. The CDR3 coding sequence is TGTGCCATCAGTGAGGTAGCCTACGAGCAGTACTTC.

The chain carries TRBV28 and TRBJ1-5; D may be TRBD1 (5 bases). The CDR3 sequence is 15 residues long. Germline V lookup: CDR1 MDHEN, CDR2 SYDVKM. Trimming cost V 5 bases and J 2 bases, with 13 bases left between them. The DNA for the CDR3 is TGTGCCAGCAGTGGAGGCGGGGCGGGCAATCAGCCCCAGCATTTT. Protein: CASSGGGAGNQPQHF.

The V call is TRBV30, the J call TRBJ2-1, with 10 bases matching TRBD2. This CDR3 contains 15 residues. Germline CDR1 reads GTSNPN; CDR2 reads SVGIG (reference sequence). V dropped 4 bases and J dropped 6; count of bases not matched to a gene: 9. The CDR3 is CAWNLGLASGNEQFF. The DNA for the CDR3 is TGTGCCTGGAATCTGGGACTAGCGTCTGGCAATGAGCAGTTCTTC.

The sample holds one count of this clone. This rearrangement joins TRBV28 to TRBJ2-1, with D possibly being TRBD2 (6 bases). Trimming removed 2 bases at V and 16 bases at J, with 15 bases between. Germline CDR1 is MDHEN and CDR2 is SYDVKM. This CDR3 is built from 12 residues. In DNA form, the CDR3 reads TGTGCCAGCAGTTTAAAGAAGACTAGGGAATTCTTC. This encodes CASSLKKTREFF.